This entry concerns a single T cell receptor beta chain. The data were obtained in a study of blood T cell repertoires in COVID-19. Study details: Some COVID-19 samples were acute and others convalescent; all came from the United States, Italy and Spain. Sample material is recorded as cDNA or gDNA derived from T cells, B-cell-depleted T cells, or PBMCs.

Sequenced by immunoSEQ multiplex PCR; TCRdb stores in-frame clones only, minus some. The table includes just under 350,000 clones, around 87% detected once. This clonotype was sampled from a woman aged 45-65 years with COVID-19, enrolled during active disease. The sequenced material came from peripheral blood.

CDR3 sequence: CATSNIDEGYNEQFF. As DNA, the CDR3 is TGTGCCACCAGCAACATAGACGAGGGCTACAATGAGCAGTTCTTC. The V call is TRBV15, the J call TRBJ2-1, with D perhaps TRBD2 (5 bases). V was cut by 4 bases and J by 3 bases, with 13 bases left in between. The CDR3 consists of 15 residues. Germline assignment: CDR1 LNHNV and CDR2 YYDKDF (reference sequence).